This entry lists 13 T cell receptor beta chains sequenced from one sample in a study of T cell repertoires in cytomegalovirus infection. The antigens of these receptors remain unknown. TCRdb re-called the reads through MiXCR, storing one row per CDR3 protein. Seen here are roughly 920,000 distinct CDR3 sequences, about a third observed once, and the top ten hold roughly 13%. This specimen was cultured CD8+ T cells from PBMCs, taken from culture after CMV antigen stimulation. The source is a human donor in good health (CMV status not recorded). Some clones in this sample may be carry-over from other donors' samples.

Many counts were recorded for this clonotype. V and J are TRBV7-2 and TRBJ2-7, with D unresolved. V lost 5 bases, J lost 3 bases, and 8 bases lay in between. CDR3 length equals 12 residues. Germline V lookup: CDR1 SGHTA, CDR2 FQGNSA. In DNA form, the CDR3 reads TGTGCCAGCAGCCTACAATACTACGAGCAGTACTTC. It encodes CASSLQYYEQYF.

This clonotype has ten or more counts. V usage is TRBV7-8 and J usage is TRBJ2-5; 9 nucleotides align to TRBD2. CDR1 SGHVS and CDR2 FQNEAQ come from the germline V gene. The CDR3 sequence is 15 residues long. After removal of 2 bases from V and 2 bases from J, the junction contained 3 bases not matched to a gene. The CDR3 sequence: CASSLTSGHQETQYF. The CDR3 bases are TGTGCCAGCAGCTTAACTAGCGGGCATCAAGAGACCCAGTACTTC.

The chain joins TRBV29-1 to TRBJ1-2; tentative D call: TRBD1 (6 bases). V was trimmed by 4 bases and J by 8 bases, leaving 14 bases between them. In germline, CDR1 is SQVTM, CDR2 ANQGSEA. The CDR3 consists of 12 residues. The CDR3 nucleotides read TGCAGCGTTGCAGGGGAGATGCACGGCTACACCTTC. Protein: CSVAGEMHGYTF.

Details on this clonotype: A read error likely explains this, since a far larger clone differs by one base. The chain uses TRBV4-3 and TRBJ1-1; no reliable D call. The V end lost 3 bases, the J end lost 0 bases, and 5 bases lay between the germline ends. This CDR3 has 13 residues. CDR1 is LGHNA and CDR2 is YSLEER in the germline V gene. CDR3 sequence reads: CASSHGMNTEAFF. Written as DNA, the CDR3 is TGCGCCAGCAGCCATGGGATGAACACTGAAGCTTTCTTT.

On this clonotype itself: An end of the junction differs from the germline gene, which may be a read error. The genes are TRBV6-2 or TRBV6-3 and TRBJ1-2; 8 bases agree with TRBD1. CDR1 and CDR2 from the germline V gene are MNHEY and SVGEGT. The CDR3 runs to 12 residues. The CDR3 protein is CASSTFGQGLSF. As DNA, the CDR3 is TGTGCCAGCAGTACTTTCGGACAGGGATTAAGCTTC.

This clonotype has only a few counts. The rearrangement links TRBV7-2 to TRBJ2-3; no clear D gene. Trimming pared 3 bases from V and 2 bases from J, leaving 18 bases between. Germline CDR1 SGHTA, CDR2 FQGNSA. The CDR3 consists of 17 residues. The CDR3 is CASSLYSRRTITDTQYF. As DNA, the CDR3 is TGTGCCAGCAGCTTGTACTCTAGGCGTACTATCACAGATACGCAGTATTTT.

The chain combines TRBV20-1 with TRBJ2-3; TRBD2 matches 13 bases. The V segment lost 5 bases and the J segment 2 bases; nucleotides outside the gene matches: 7. Germline V gene lookup returns CDR1 DFQATT and CDR2 SNEGSKA (reference sequence). The CDR3 length is 16 residues. This CDR3 is CSAPRLAGGITDTQYF. CDR3 in DNA: TGCAGTGCTCCTCGACTAGCGGGGGGCATCACAGATACGCAGTATTTT.

CDR3 sequence (DNA): TGTGCCTCAGCCTTCACAGGGGGCGCGGGCGAGCAGTACTTC. Its protein is CASAFTGGAGEQYF. The V gene is TRBV27, the J gene TRBJ2-7, with 9 bases identical to TRBD1. J was trimmed by 6 bases and V by 11 bases; bases with no gene match: 14. The CDR3 extends over 14 amino acids. Germline V gene lookup returns CDR1 MNHEY and CDR2 SMNVEV (reference sequence).

At least ten counts were recorded for this clonotype. V and J are TRBV27 and TRBJ2-5; possible D gene TRBD1, 7 bases. The CDR3 is 17 residues long. The V and J ends lost 2 bases and 7 bases respectively, with 23 bases between them. Germline-derived CDR1 and CDR2 are MNHEY and SMNVEV (reference sequence). The CDR3 is CASSLDDREAGFGTQYF. The CDR3 bases are TGTGCCAGCAGTTTAGACGACAGGGAGGCGGGTTTCGGGACCCAGTACTTC.

This clonotype was detected once. V usage is TRBV4-1 and J usage is TRBJ2-3; D is unresolved. From germline, CDR1 is MGHRA and CDR2 YSYEKL. Trimming left V 2 bases short and J 0 bases short, with 12 bases between. The CDR3 loop spans 16 amino acids. In DNA, the CDR3 is TGCGCCAGCAGCCAAATAATGAGAATAAGCACAGATACGCAGTATTTT. It translates to CASSQIMRISTDTQYF.

Many counts were recorded for this clonotype. V and J are TRBV7-2 and TRBJ2-7; D is uncertain. Trimming took off 3 bases at V and 3 bases at J, with 6 bases between the two ends. Germline V gene data show CDR1 as SGHTA and CDR2 as FQGNSA. CDR3 length: 12 residues. Written as DNA, the CDR3 is TGTGCCAGCAGCTTTCAGCTCTACGAGCAGTACTTC. Protein product: CASSFQLYEQYF.

The sample holds one count of this clonotype. CDR3 in amino acids: CASSMKWGQGASGANVLTF. CDR3 coding DNA: TGTGCCAGTAGTATGAAGTGGGGACAGGGGGCATCTGGGGCCAACGTCCTGACTTTC. This chain uses TRBV19 with TRBJ2-6; 12 bases fit TRBD1. V lost 3 bases, J lost 1 base, and 7 bases stayed unmatched. Germline CDR1 reads LNHDA; CDR2 reads SQIVND (reference sequence). This CDR3 has 19 residues.

The V gene is TRBV6-2 or TRBV6-3, the J gene TRBJ2-1; 11 positions agree with TRBD1. The CDR3 is made up of 18 amino acids. Germline CDR1 and CDR2: MNHEY and SVGEGT. Trimming took 3 bases from V and 9 from J; bases not matched to a gene: 16. In DNA, the CDR3 is TGTGCCAGCAGTTATTCGCGGGACCCGGGACAGGGGGGTAGTGAGCAGTTCTTC. Its protein is CASSYSRDPGQGGSEQFF.